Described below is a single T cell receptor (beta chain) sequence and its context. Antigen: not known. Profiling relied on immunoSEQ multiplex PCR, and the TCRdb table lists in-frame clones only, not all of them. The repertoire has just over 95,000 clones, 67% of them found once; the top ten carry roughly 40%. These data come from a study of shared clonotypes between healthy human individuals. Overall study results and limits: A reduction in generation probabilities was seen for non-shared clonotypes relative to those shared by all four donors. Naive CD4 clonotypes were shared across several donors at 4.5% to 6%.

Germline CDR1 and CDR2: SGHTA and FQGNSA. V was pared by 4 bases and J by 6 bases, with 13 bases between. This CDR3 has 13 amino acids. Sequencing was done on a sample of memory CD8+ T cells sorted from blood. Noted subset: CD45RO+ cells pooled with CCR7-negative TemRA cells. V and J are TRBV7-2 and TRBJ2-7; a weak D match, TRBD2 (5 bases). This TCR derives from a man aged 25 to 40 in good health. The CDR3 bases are TGTGCCAGCAGCTCCACTAGGATGGGCGAGCAGTACTTC. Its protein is CASSSTRMGEQYF.